What follows are 29 T cell receptor beta chains derived from one specimen sequenced in a study of long-term antiretroviral therapy in people with HIV (dated by TCRdb to the early 2020s). Sequencing of the TRB variable region was done with the immunoSEQ hsTCRB v3.0 assay at survey level resolution. TCRdb's version of the immuneACCESS table is confined to in-frame rearrangements and falls short of the full clone set. An unresolved V gene accounts for under half of the shortfall where checked; the remainder is of unknown origin. This sample holds about 25,000 clones; around three quarters were observed only once. Around 10% of the sample comes from the top ten. The sample consisted of unsorted PBMCs, taken 2.1 years after starting antiretroviral therapy. The receptors derive from a young man with HIV.

The J gene is TRBJ2-7, the V gene TRBV6-6; 11 bases map to TRBD2. The germline V gene encodes CDR1 MNHNY and CDR2 SVGAGI (reference sequence). This CDR3 has 15 amino acids. The ends lost 2 bases at V and 3 bases at J; junction bases unmatched: 3. The CDR3 is CASSYRTSGYYEQYF. The CDR3 DNA follows: TGTGCCAGCAGTTACCGGACTAGCGGGTACTACGAGCAGTACTTC.

The chain has TRBV7-6 and TRBJ2-6; D is tentatively TRBD1 or TRBD2 (5 bases each). The germline V and J ends were trimmed by 0 bases and 0 bases, with 12 bases remaining between them. Germline CDR1 reads SGHVS; CDR2 reads FNYEAQ. There are 18 residues in the CDR3. The DNA for the CDR3 is TGTGCCAGCAGCTTAGCTGCAGGGACGAACTCTGGGGCCAACGTCCTGACTTTC. Translated, it gives CASSLAAGTNSGANVLTF.

CDR3: CASSQDVAAQAFF. CDR3 nucleotides: TGCGCCAGCAGCCAAGATGTAGCGGCCCAGGCGTTCTTC. The chain employs TRBV4-3 and TRBJ2-1; D might be TRBD2 (6 bases). The CDR3 loop spans 13 amino acids. Germline assignment: CDR1 LGHNA and CDR2 YSLEER. Trimming removed 0 bases at V and 15 bases at J, with 15 bases between.

The V call is TRBV6-6, the J call TRBJ2-7; D is uncertain. Germline V lookup: CDR1 MNHNY, CDR2 SVGAGI (reference sequence). The CDR3 is made up of 12 amino acids. V lost 4 bases, J lost 3 bases, and 7 bases lay in between. CDR3 loop: CASSSQSYEQYF. In DNA, the CDR3 is TGTGCCAGCAGTTCGCAGAGCTACGAGCAGTACTTC.

V usage is TRBV27 and J usage is TRBJ2-5; 7 nucleotides match TRBD2. Germline V gene data show CDR1 as MNHEY and CDR2 as SMNVEV (reference sequence). The trim removed 7 bases at V and 11 bases at J, leaving 16 bases unmatched. This CDR3 region has 14 residues. The CDR3 here is CASTASGALLPQYF. CDR3 bases: TGTGCCAGCACCGCCAGCGGGGCTCTTTTGCCTCAGTACTTC.

The count of this clone is one. The V and J genes are TRBV11-3 and TRBJ2-2; D gene uncertain. This CDR3 contains 13 residues. Germline CDR1 SGHNT, CDR2 YENEEA. V was trimmed by 4 bases and J by 8 bases, leaving 11 bases between them. The CDR3 sequence: CASSYAAFGELFF. The DNA of the CDR3 is TGTGCCAGCAGCTACGCGGCTTTTGGGGAGCTGTTTTTT.

V usage is TRBV19 and J usage is TRBJ1-2; 9 bases are shared with TRBD1. The CDR3 sequence is 15 residues long. Germline V gene sequence: CDR1 LNHDA, CDR2 SQIVND (reference sequence). The V gene end was trimmed by 4 bases and the J gene end by 3 bases; junction bases not matched to a gene: 6. Here the CDR3 DNA reads TGTGCCAGTAGTAGGACAGGGGTCGGAGACTATGGCTACACCTTC. The encoded protein is CASSRTGVGDYGYTF. The full variable domain, rest sourced from reference TRBV19 and TRBJ1-2, is DGGITQSPKYLFRKEGQNVTLSCEQNLNHDAMYWYRQDPGQGLRLIYYSQIVNDFQKGDIAEGYSVSREKKESFPLTVTSAQKNPTAFYLCASSRTGVGDYGYTFGSGTRLTVV.

CDR3 in amino acids: CASSYSVGELFF. DNA for the CDR3: TGTGCCAGCAGTTACTCGGTCGGGGAGCTGTTTTTT. The rearrangement joins TRBV6-6 to TRBJ2-2; D gene ambiguous. Germline CDR1 and CDR2: MNHNY and SVGAGI (reference sequence). The CDR3 spans 12 residues. V was shortened by 0 bases and J by 7 bases, with 3 bases between the two germline ends.

Comment on this clone: One end of the junction varies from germline; a read error may be responsible. The rearrangement joins TRBV13 to TRBJ2-5, with 9 bases identical to TRBD1. Germline V gene sequence: CDR1 PRHDT, CDR2 FYEKMQ (reference sequence). CDR3 size: 11 residues. The DNA of the CDR3 is TGTGCCTCCTCCCAACAGGGGGCCCAATACTTC. It translates to CASSQQGAQYF.

This chain uses TRBV28 with TRBJ2-5, with 10 positions matching TRBD2. CDR1 and CDR2 from the germline V gene are MDHEN and SYDVKM. Germline trimming cut 5 bases from V and 5 bases from J; bases unmatched to any gene: 8. The CDR3 is made up of 15 amino acids. The CDR3 sequence is CASSPLAGVGETQYF. CDR3 in DNA: TGTGCCAGCAGTCCTCTAGCGGGGGTAGGGGAGACCCAGTACTTC.

The genes are TRBV25-1 and TRBJ2-5; 9 bases map to TRBD1. CDR1 MGHDK and CDR2 SYGVNS come from the germline V gene. The junction had 12 bases not matched to a gene; V was cut back by 5 bases and J by 5 bases. The CDR3 has 16 amino acids. This CDR3 reads CASSPPAGTGFETQYF. In nucleotides, the CDR3 is TGTGCCAGCAGTCCTCCGGCCGGGACAGGGTTTGAGACCCAGTACTTC. The full variable domain, completed using reference TRBV25-1 and TRBJ2-5, is EADIYQTPRYLVIGTGKKITLECSQTMGHDKMYWYQQDPGMELHLIHYSYGVNSTEKGDLSSESTVSRIRTEHFPLTLESARPSHTSQYLCASSPPAGTGFETQYFGPGTRLLVL.

This clone was found once. In DNA form, the CDR3 reads TGTGCCAGCAGCTTAGCGAGGGTCGGTCGAGAGACCCAGTACTTC. Residues: CASSLARVGRETQYF. The V and J genes are TRBV7-9 and TRBJ2-5; a weak D match, TRBD2 (5 bases). The length of the CDR3 is 15 residues. CDR1 and CDR2 from the germline V gene are SEHNR and FQNEAQ (reference sequence). The V gene lost 0 bases and the J gene lost 4 bases, with 12 bases spanning the gap. The entire variable domain, with the rest obtained from reference TRBV7-9 and TRBJ2-5, is as follows: DTGVSQNPRHKITKRGQNVTFRCDPISEHNRLYWYRQTLGQGPEFLTYFQNEAQLEKSRLLSDRFSAERPKGSFSTLEIQRTEQGDSAMYLCASSLARVGRETQYFGPGTRLLVL.

This clone was recorded a few times. The chain employs TRBV30 and TRBJ1-5; 8 nucleotides agree with TRBD1. CDR3 length: 14 amino acids. Trimming removed 2 bases from V and 4 bases from J; junction bases left unmatched: 4. CDR1 is GTSNPN, CDR2 SVGIG, per germline (reference sequence). Here the CDR3 reads CAWSRDRGNQPQHF. CDR3 coding DNA: TGTGCCTGGAGTCGCGACAGGGGTAATCAGCCCCAGCATTTT.

V and J are TRBV19 and TRBJ2-5; 8 bases fit TRBD1. V shed 4 bases and J 1 base; nucleotides not matched to a gene: 5. CDR3 length equals 15 residues. The germline V gene encodes CDR1 LNHDA and CDR2 SQIVND (reference sequence). The DNA for the CDR3 is TGTGCCAGTAGTAGGACAGGGAACCTCCAAGAGACCCAGTACTTC. Translation: CASSRTGNLQETQYF.

The V and J genes are TRBV28 and TRBJ2-7; tentatively, D is TRBD1 (6 bases). Trimming cost V 4 bases and J 2 bases, with 18 bases left between them. Germline V gives CDR1 MDHEN, CDR2 SYDVKM. The CDR3 is 16 amino acids. The CDR3 sequence: CASSYTTGFRTYEQYF. DNA of the CDR3: TGTGCCAGCAGTTATACAACAGGGTTCAGAACCTACGAGCAGTACTTC. The full variable domain, its missing parts supplied by reference TRBV28 and TRBJ2-7, is DVKVTQSSRYLVKRTGEKVFLECVQDMDHENMFWYRQDPGLGLRLIYFSYDVKMKEKGDIPEGYSVSREKKERFSLILESASTNQTSMYLCASSYTTGFRTYEQYFGPGTRLTVT.

J is TRBJ2-7 and V is TRBV5-1; D is possibly TRBD1 (6 bases). The CDR3 sequence is 14 residues long. CDR1 and CDR2 (germline): SGHRS, YFSETQ. V was clipped by 1 base and J by 1 base, with 9 bases between them. CDR3 DNA: TGCGCCAGCAGCTTGTCAGGGGCTTCCTACGAGCAGTACTTC. It specifies CASSLSGASYEQYF.

The rearrangement uses TRBV7-2 and TRBJ1-6; D possibly corresponds to TRBD1 (5 bases). Germline CDR1 reads SGHTA; CDR2 reads FQGNSA. V lost 1 base and J 8 bases, leaving 18 bases between the germline ends. This CDR3 has 17 residues. The CDR3 loop is CASSLGPGRLRDSPLHF. DNA for the CDR3: TGTGCCAGCAGCTTAGGCCCAGGGCGGTTAAGGGATTCACCCCTCCACTTT. Using reference TRBV7-2 and TRBJ1-6 for the parts outside the CDR3, the full variable domain is GAGVSQSPSNKVTEKGKDVELRCDPISGHTALYWYRQSLGQGLEFLIYFQGNSAPDKSGLPSDRFSAERTGGSVSTLTIQRTQQEDSAVYLCASSLGPGRLRDSPLHFGNGTRLTVT.

CDR3 DNA: TGTGCCAGCAGCTTAAGCCCCCTGGGAGAGACCCAGTACTTC. This translates into CASSLSPLGETQYF. This chain uses TRBV7-9 with TRBJ2-5; unclear D gene. Deletions cut 2 bases from V and 4 bases from J, with 11 bases between. The CDR3 spans 14 residues. Germline V gene sequence: CDR1 SEHNR, CDR2 FQNEAQ (reference sequence).

The chain couples TRBV30 to TRBJ1-3; 10 bases fit TRBD1. CDR1 is GTSNPN, CDR2 SVGIG, per germline (reference sequence). Trimming took 4 bases from V and 3 from J; bases not matched to a gene: 6. This CDR3 comprises 15 residues. CDR3 loop: CAWTSGTGVGNTIYF. The CDR3 coding sequence is TGTGCCTGGACATCCGGGACAGGGGTTGGAAACACCATATATTTT.

J is TRBJ2-3 and V is TRBV6-6; 11 bases agree with TRBD2. The V segment lost 5 bases and the J segment 2 bases; nucleotides outside the gene matches: 3. The CDR3 contains 15 residues. Germline CDR1 is MNHNY and CDR2 is SVGAGI (reference sequence). In DNA, the CDR3 is TGTGCCAGCAGTCTAGCGGGGGGACACACAGATACGCAGTATTTT. Residues: CASSLAGGHTDTQYF.

The V call is TRBV10-3, the J call TRBJ1-2; possible D gene TRBD1, 5 bases. V was pared by 0 bases and J by 0 bases, with 17 bases between. Germline V gene lookup returns CDR1 ENHRY and CDR2 SYGVKD. The CDR3 contains 18 residues. The chain's CDR3 is CAISESATATTANYGYTF. The CDR3 DNA reads as TGTGCCATCAGTGAGTCAGCGACAGCCACGACAGCTAACTATGGCTACACCTTC.

This chain links TRBV5-1 with TRBJ2-7; no clear D gene. Trimming left V 0 bases short and J 0 bases short, with 7 bases between. Germline CDR1 and CDR2: SGHRS and YFSETQ. The CDR3 totals 14 residues. CDR3 nucleotide sequence: TGCGCCAGCAGCTTGGCCCAAGCCTCCTACGAGCAGTACTTC. Translating gives CASSLAQASYEQYF.

This chain links TRBV7-8 with TRBJ1-3; 8 positions agree with TRBD1. Germline-derived CDR1 and CDR2 are SGHVS and FQNEAQ. This CDR3 spans 16 amino acids. The V and J ends lost 4 bases and 0 bases, in that order; junction bases with no gene match: 5. The CDR3 region has the DNA TGTGCCAGCAGCTCCCGGACAGGGAACTCTGGAAACACCATATATTTT. It specifies CASSSRTGNSGNTIYF.

J is TRBJ1-2 and V is TRBV5-1; D gene uncertain. The V and J ends lost 4 bases and 1 base respectively, with 17 bases between them. The CDR3 is 16 residues long. CDR1 and CDR2 (germline): SGHRS, YFSETQ. Written as DNA, the CDR3 is TGCGCCAGCAGCCCCGGGGATGCCGGCTATAACTATGGCTACACCTTC. Translated: CASSPGDAGYNYGYTF. Using reference TRBV5-1 and TRBJ1-2 for the parts outside the CDR3, the full variable domain is KAGVTQTPRYLIKTRGQQVTLSCSPISGHRSVSWYQQTPGQGLQFLFEYFSETQRNKGNFPGRFSGRQFSNSRSEMNVSTLELGDSALYLCASSPGDAGYNYGYTFGSGTRLTVV.

This rearrangement joins TRBV29-1 to TRBJ2-7; 8 bases are shared with TRBD2. This CDR3 is built from 15 residues. Germline CDR1 and CDR2: SQVTM and ANQGSEA. Trimming removed 1 base from V and 2 bases from J; junction bases left unmatched: 7. In nucleotides, the CDR3 is TGCAGCGTTGAAGCGATTAGCGGGATTGCCTACGAGCAGTACTTC. Protein sequence: CSVEAISGIAYEQYF.

This sequence joins TRBV6-1 and TRBJ2-5, with D perhaps given as TRBD1 or TRBD2 (5 bases each). The V and J ends lost 1 base and 1 base respectively, with 13 bases between them. Germline V gives CDR1 MNHNS, CDR2 SASEGT. The CDR3 covers 16 residues. The CDR3 reads CASSEEDGTVQETQYF. CDR3 DNA: TGTGCCAGCAGTGAAGAAGACGGGACGGTCCAAGAGACCCAGTACTTC.

This chain joins TRBV7-3 and TRBJ1-2; D is unclear. Per germline, CDR1 SGHTA and CDR2 FQGTGA. The CDR3 has 15 residues. The V and J ends lost 5 bases and 5 bases respectively, with 18 bases between them. CDR3 DNA: TGTGCCAGCAGCCCCGACCCCGGGTCCTTGTATGGCTACACCTTC. It yields the protein CASSPDPGSLYGYTF. The full variable domain, its missing parts supplied by reference TRBV7-3 and TRBJ1-2, is GAGVSQTPSNKVTEKGKYVELRCDPISGHTALYWYRQSLGQGPEFLIYFQGTGAADDSGLPNDRFFAVRPEGSVSTLKIQRTERGDSAVYLCASSPDPGSLYGYTFGSGTRLTVV.

The chain joins TRBV6-5 to TRBJ1-2; no reliable D call. CDR1 and CDR2 (germline): MNHEY, SVGAGI. This CDR3 spans 14 amino acids. The V end lost 2 bases, the J end lost 8 bases, and 15 bases lay between the germline ends. CDR3 region: CASSYDLVAGGYTF. The CDR3 region has the DNA TGTGCCAGCAGTTACGATCTGGTGGCGGGAGGCTACACCTTC.

This clone appeared a single time. The V gene is TRBV7-8, the J gene TRBJ2-4; TRBD1 agrees at 12 bases. Germline V lookup: CDR1 SGHVS, CDR2 FQNEAQ. There are 18 residues in the CDR3. Unmatched junction bases numbered 15, after V lost 5 bases and J lost 7 bases. CDR3 coding DNA: TGTGCCAGCAGCGGCACCGGGACAGGGGGCTTTTTTAAGAACATTCAGTACTTC. Its translation is CASSGTGTGGFFKNIQYF.